This T cell receptor beta chain was observed in a study of cytomegalovirus exposure and HLA in healthy donors. Study-wide context: Out of about 179 million T cells, an earlier analysis found 117 million unique TCR beta sequences in total.

V lost 0 bases and J 8 bases, leaving 18 bases between the germline ends. The CDR3 is made up of 16 amino acids. Germline CDR1 reads SGHRS; CDR2 reads YFSETQ. As concerns this clone: No antigen is known for it.

In the PCR, 60 Vbeta and 13 Jbeta primers were used. The method was immunoSEQ multiplex PCR; TCRdb's version includes in-frame clones alone and lacks a portion of them. The sample's table shows 31,000 or so clones. Overall study findings and caveats: The authors later found TCR association rates varying by HLA locus, with DRB1 most and HLA-C fewest. TCR beta V segments were, for the most part, productive about 87% or about 30% of the time in an earlier analysis.

What was sequenced was PBMCs. The chain combines TRBV5-1 with TRBJ2-1; D might be TRBD1 (5 bases). The TCR was taken from a female donor in good health and CMV-seronegative. The CDR3 DNA reads as TGCGCCAGCAGCTTGGAAGGGGCAGGCCCACAATATGAGCAGTTCTTC. This translates into CASSLEGAGPQYEQFF.